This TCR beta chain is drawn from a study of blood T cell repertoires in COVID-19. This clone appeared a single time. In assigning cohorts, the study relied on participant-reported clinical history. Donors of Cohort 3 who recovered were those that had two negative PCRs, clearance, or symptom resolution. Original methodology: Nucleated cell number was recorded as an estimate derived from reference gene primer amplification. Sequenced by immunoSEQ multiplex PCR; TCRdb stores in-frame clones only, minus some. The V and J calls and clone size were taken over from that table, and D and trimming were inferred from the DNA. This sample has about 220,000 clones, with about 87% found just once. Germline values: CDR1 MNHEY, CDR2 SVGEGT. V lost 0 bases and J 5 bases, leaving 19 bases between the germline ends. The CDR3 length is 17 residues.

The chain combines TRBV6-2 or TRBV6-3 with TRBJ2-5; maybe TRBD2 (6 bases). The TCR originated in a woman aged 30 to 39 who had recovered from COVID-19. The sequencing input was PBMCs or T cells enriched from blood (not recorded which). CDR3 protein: CASSYSGAGGRGETQYF. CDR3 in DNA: TGTGCCAGCAGTTACTCAGGAGCGGGTGGGCGAGGGGAGACCCAGTACTTC.